This TCR beta chain was identified in a study of T-cell memory formation after mild COVID-19. Study results and limitations: CD4/CD8 balance held among clones contracting day 15 to 85, and later expanders leaned CD4+.

TCRdb redid the calling of the 5' RACE reads with MiXCR, one entry per CDR3 protein. This table holds approximately 390,000 distinct CDR3 sequences, roughly 15% found once. This clonotype was observed a few times. What it binds is not known. This CDR3 has 15 amino acids. Deletions cut 0 bases from V and 5 bases from J, with 11 bases between. Germline V CDR1 and CDR2: ENHRY, SYGVKD. The sample was PBMCs or a T cell subset sorted from them (not recorded which). The sequence came from a man aged 18 to 30 who had mild COVID-19 (a few samples of this study predate the infection). Cell type and time point are not known. This chain joins TRBV10-3 and TRBJ1-5; no clear D. CDR3 in amino acids: CAISESEQTDQPQHF. The CDR3 coding sequence is TGTGCCATCAGTGAGTCTGAACAGACGGATCAGCCCCAGCATTTT.